Included here is one T cell receptor beta chain sequence, with context. From approximately 20-30 mg of unsorted bulk tissue, DNA and RNA were co-extracted together. From approximately 550 ng of total RNA, TCR beta-specific cDNA was reverse-transcribed using a constant-region primer. ARM-PCR was slightly modified, and three nested multiplex PCR rounds with it gave rise to the TCR beta libraries. The study ran its first two PCR rounds for nine to ten cycles each, using TRBV1-TRBV30 forward primers and a C-beta reverse primer. TCRdb re-called the multiplex PCR reads with MiXCR, one entry per CDR3 protein. In the table there are 100,000 to 150,000 distinct CDR3 sequences, around 60% of which are singletons. These data are taken from a study of tumor-infiltrating lymphocytes in primary liver carcinoma. Germline CDR1 reads SGHAT; CDR2 reads FQNNGV. V lost 4 bases and J 7 bases, leaving 13 bases between the germline ends. This CDR3 spans 13 amino acids.

This clonotype was sampled from a woman aged 60-75 years with primary liver carcinoma and hepatitis B virus infection. The chain recombines TRBV11-2 with TRBJ1-2, with a weak D call TRBD1 (6 bases). Input material: liver tumor tissue from sampling region 3. The subset was: tumor region T3, left-lateral pole. The CDR3 reads CASSSGAGLGYTF. DNA of the CDR3: TGTGCCAGCAGCTCAGGGGCGGGTCTTGGCTACACCTTC.